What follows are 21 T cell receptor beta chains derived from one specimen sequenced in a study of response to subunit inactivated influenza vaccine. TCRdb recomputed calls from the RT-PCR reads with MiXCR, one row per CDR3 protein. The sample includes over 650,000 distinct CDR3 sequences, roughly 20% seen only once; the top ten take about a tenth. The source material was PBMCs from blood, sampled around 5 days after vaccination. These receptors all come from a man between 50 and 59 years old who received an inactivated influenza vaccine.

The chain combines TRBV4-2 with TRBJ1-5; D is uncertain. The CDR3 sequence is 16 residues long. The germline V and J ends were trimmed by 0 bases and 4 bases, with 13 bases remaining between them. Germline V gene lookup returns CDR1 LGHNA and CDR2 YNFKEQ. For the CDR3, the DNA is TGTGCCAGCAGCCAAGATCACGTGCGGGGAAATCAGCCCCAGCATTTT. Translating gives CASSQDHVRGNQPQHF.

The CDR3 region has the DNA TGCAGTGTCTCGACAGGGGGTGGAGGACAGCCCCAGCATTTT. It translates to CSVSTGGGGQPQHF. The V call is TRBV20-1, the J call TRBJ1-5; 9 nucleotides agree with TRBD1. Unmatched junction bases numbered 11, after V lost 7 bases and J lost 7 bases. This CDR3 has 14 amino acids. Germline V gene data show CDR1 as DFQATT and CDR2 as SNEGSKA (reference sequence).

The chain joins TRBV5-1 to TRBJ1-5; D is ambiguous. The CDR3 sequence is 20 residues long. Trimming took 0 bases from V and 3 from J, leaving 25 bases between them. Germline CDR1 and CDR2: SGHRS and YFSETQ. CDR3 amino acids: CASSLETLGRGVGFNQPQHF. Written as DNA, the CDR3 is TGCGCCAGCAGCTTGGAAACACTCGGCAGAGGCGTCGGGTTCAATCAGCCCCAGCATTTT.

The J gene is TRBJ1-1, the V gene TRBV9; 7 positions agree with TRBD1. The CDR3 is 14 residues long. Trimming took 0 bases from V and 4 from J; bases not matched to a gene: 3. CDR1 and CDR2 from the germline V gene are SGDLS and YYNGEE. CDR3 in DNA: TGTGCCAGCAGCGTAGAAGGGGGCGGCACTGAAGCTTTCTTT. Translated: CASSVEGGGTEAFF. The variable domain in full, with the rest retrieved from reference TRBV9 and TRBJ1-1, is DSGVTQTPKHLITATGQRVTLRCSPRSGDLSVYWYQQSLDQGLQFLIQYYNGEERAKGNILERFSAQQFPDLHSELNLSSLELGDSALYFCASSVEGGGTEAFFGQGTRLTVV.

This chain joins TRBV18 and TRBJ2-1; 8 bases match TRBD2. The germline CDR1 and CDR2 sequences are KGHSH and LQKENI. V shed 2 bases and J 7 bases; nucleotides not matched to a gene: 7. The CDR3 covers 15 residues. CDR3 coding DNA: TGTGCCAGCTCACCAGCGGGGGGCCTACTAAATGAGCAGTTCTTC. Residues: CASSPAGGLLNEQFF.

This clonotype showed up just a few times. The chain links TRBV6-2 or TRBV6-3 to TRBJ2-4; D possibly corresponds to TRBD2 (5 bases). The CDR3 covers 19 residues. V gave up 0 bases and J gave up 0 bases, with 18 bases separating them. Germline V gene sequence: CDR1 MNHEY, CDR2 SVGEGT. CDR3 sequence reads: CASSYSRTSTWQAKNIQYF. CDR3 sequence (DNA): TGTGCCAGCAGTTACTCGCGGACTTCCACCTGGCAAGCCAAAAACATTCAGTACTTC.

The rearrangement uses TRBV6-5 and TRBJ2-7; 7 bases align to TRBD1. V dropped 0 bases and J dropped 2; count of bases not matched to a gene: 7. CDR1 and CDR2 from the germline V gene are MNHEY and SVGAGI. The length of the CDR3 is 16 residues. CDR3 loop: CASSYSAGGNPYEQYF. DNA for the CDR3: TGTGCCAGCAGTTACTCAGCAGGGGGAAATCCCTACGAGCAGTACTTC.

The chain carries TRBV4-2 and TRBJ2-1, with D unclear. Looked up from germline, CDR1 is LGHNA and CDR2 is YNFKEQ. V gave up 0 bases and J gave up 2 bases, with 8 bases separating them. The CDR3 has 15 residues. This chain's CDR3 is CASSQDWATYNEQFF. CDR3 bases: TGTGCCAGCAGCCAAGATTGGGCGACCTACAATGAGCAGTTCTTC.

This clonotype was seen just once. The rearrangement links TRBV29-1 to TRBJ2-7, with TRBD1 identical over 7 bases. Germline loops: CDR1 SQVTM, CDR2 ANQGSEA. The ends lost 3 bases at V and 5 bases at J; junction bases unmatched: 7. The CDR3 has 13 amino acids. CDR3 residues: CSVERGHGNEQYF. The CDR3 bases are TGCAGCGTTGAGAGGGGGCACGGTAACGAGCAGTACTTC.

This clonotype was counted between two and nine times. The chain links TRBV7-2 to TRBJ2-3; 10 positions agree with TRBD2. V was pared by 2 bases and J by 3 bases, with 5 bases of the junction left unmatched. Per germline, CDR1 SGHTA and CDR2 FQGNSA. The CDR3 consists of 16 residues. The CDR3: CASSLLGGLATDTQYF. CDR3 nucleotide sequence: TGTGCCAGCAGCTTATTGGGGGGACTAGCGACAGATACGCAGTATTTT.

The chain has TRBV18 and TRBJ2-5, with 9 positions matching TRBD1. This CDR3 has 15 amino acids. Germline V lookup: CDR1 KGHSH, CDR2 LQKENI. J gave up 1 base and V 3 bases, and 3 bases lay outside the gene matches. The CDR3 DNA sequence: TGTGCCAGCTCACCTATGACAGGGGGCCAAGAGACCCAGTACTTC. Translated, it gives CASSPMTGGQETQYF.

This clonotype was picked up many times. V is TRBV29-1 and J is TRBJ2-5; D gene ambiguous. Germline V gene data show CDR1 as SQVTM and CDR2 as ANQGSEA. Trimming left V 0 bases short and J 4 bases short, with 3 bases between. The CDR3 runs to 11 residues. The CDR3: CSVEDLETQYF. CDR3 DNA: TGCAGCGTTGAAGATCTAGAGACCCAGTACTTC.

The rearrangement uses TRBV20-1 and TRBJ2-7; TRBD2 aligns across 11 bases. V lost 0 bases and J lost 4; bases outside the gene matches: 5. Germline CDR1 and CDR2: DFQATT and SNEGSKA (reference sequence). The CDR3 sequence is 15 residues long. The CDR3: CSARELAGGYYEQYF. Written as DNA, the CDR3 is TGCAGTGCTAGAGAGCTAGCGGGAGGATATTACGAGCAGTACTTC.

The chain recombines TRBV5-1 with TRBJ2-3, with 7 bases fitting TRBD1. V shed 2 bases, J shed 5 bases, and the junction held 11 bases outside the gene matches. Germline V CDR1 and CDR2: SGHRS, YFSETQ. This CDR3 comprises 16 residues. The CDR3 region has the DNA TGCGCCAGCAGCTTCCGGACAGGTGGGAGCCTAGATACGCAGTATTTT. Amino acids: CASSFRTGGSLDTQYF.

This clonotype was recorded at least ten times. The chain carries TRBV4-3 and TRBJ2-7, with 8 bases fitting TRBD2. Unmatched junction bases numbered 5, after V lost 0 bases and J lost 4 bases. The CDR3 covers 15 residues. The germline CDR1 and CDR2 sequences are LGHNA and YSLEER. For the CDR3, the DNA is TGCGCCAGCAGCCAAGATATAGTAGCGGGGTACGAGCAGTACTTC. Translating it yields CASSQDIVAGYEQYF.

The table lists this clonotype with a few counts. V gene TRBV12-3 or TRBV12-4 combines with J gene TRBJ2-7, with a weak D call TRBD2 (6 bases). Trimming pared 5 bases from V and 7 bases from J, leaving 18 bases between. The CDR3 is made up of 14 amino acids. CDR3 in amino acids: CASSGLPTMWEQYF. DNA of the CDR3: TGTGCCAGCAGTGGACTACCCACTATGTGGGAGCAGTACTTC.

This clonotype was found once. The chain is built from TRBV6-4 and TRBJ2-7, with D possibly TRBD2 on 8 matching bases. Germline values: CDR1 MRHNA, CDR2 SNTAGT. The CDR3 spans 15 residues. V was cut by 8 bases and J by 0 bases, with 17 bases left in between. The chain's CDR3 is CASVGQRGSSYEQYF. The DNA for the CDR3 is TGTGCCAGCGTGGGACAGCGGGGGAGCTCCTACGAGCAGTACTTC.

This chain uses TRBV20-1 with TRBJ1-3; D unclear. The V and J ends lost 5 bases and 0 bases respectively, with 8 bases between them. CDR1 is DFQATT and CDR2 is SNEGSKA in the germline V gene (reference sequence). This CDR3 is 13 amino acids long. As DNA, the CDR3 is TGCAGTGCTCAGGAGGACTCTGGAAACACCATATATTTT. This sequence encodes CSAQEDSGNTIYF.

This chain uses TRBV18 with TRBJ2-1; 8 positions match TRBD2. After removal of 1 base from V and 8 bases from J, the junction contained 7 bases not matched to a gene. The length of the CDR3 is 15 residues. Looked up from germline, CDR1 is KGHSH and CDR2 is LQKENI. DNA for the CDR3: TGTGCCAGCTCACCACAGGCGGGGGGTCGGGATGAGCAGTTCTTC. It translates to CASSPQAGGRDEQFF.

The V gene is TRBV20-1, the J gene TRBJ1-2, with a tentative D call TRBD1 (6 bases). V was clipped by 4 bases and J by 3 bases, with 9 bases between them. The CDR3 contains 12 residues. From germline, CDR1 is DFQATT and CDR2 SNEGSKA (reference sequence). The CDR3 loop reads CSATRGDYGYTF. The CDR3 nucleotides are TGCAGTGCTACCAGGGGAGACTATGGCTACACCTTC.

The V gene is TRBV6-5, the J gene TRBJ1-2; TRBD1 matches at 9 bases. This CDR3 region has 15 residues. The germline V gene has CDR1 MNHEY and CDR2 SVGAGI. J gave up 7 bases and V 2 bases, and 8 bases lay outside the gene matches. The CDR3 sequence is CASSYTQGAMAGYTF. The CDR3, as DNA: TGTGCCAGCAGTTACACACAGGGGGCAATGGCTGGCTACACCTTC.